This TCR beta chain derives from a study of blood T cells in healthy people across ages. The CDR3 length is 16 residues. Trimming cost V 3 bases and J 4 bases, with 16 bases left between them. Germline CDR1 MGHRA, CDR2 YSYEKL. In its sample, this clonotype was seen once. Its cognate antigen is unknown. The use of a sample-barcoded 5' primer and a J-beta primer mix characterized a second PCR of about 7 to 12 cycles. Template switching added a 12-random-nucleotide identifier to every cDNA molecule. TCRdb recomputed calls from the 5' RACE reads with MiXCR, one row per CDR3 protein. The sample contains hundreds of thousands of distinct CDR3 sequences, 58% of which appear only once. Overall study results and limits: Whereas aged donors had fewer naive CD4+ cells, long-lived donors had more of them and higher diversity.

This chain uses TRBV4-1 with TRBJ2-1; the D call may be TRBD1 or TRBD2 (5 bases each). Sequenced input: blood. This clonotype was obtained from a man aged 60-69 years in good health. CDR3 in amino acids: CASSQTPGTGYNEQFF. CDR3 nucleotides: TGCGCCAGCAGCCAGACACCTGGGACGGGTTACAATGAGCAGTTCTTC.